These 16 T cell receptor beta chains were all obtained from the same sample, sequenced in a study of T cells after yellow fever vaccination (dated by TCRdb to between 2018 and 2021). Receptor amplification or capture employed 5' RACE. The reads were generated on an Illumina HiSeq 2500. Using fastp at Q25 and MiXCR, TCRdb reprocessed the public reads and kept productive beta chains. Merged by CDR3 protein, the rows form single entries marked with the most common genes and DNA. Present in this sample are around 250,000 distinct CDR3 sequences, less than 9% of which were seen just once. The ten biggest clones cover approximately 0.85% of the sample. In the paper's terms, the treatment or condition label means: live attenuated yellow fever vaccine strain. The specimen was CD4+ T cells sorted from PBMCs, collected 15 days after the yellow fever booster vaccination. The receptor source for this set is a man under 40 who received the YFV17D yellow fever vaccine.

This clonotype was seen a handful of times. CDR3 loop: CASSPYSGSTYNEQFF. The DNA of the CDR3 is TGTGCCAGCAGCCCTTACAGCGGGAGTACCTACAATGAGCAGTTCTTC. The chain links TRBV7-8 to TRBJ2-1; the match to TRBD2 covers 8 bases. Germline-derived CDR1 and CDR2 are SGHVS and FQNEAQ. Trimming at V came to 5 bases and at J to 2 bases, leaving 8 bases not matched to a gene. The CDR3 has 16 residues.

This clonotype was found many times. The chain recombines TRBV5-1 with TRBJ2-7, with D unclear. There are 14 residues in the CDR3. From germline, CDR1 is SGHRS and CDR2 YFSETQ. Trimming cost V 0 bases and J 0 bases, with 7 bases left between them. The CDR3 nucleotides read TGCGCCAGCAGCTTGGAGCGCGGCTCCTACGAGCAGTACTTC. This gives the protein CASSLERGSYEQYF.

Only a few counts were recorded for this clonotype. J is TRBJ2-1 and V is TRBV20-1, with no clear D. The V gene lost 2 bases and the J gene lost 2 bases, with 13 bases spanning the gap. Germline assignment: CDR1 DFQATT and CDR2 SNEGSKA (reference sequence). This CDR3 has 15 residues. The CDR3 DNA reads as TGCAGTGCTAGACGTGGCTTATCGGCCTACAATGAGCAGTTCTTC. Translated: CSARRGLSAYNEQFF.

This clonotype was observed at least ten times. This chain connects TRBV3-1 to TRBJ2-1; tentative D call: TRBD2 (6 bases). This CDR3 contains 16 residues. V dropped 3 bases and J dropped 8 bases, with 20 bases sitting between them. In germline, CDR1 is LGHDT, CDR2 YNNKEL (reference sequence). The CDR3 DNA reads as TGTGCCAGCAGCCAGCAACGGGGACCTAGGGAGGATGAGCAGTTCTTC. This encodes CASSQQRGPREDEQFF.

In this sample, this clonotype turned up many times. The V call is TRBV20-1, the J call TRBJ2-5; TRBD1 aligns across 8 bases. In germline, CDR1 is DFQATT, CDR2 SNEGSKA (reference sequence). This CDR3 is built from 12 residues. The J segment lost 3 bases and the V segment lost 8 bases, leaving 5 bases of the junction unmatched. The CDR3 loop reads CSTGGFEETQYF. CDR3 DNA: TGCAGTACAGGGGGTTTCGAAGAGACCCAGTACTTC.

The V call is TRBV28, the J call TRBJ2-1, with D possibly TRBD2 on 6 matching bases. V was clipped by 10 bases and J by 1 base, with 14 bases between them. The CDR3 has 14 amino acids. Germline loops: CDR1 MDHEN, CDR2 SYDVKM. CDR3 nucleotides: TGTGCCACGGGGGAGAGACAGTCCTACAATGAGCAGTTCTTC. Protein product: CATGERQSYNEQFF.

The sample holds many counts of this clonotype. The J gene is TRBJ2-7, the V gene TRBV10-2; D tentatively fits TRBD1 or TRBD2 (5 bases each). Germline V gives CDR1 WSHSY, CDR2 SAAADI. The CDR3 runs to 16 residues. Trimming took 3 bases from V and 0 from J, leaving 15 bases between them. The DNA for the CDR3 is TGCGCCAGCAGTGACTCACCGGGACCCAACTCCTACGAGCAGTACTTC. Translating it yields CASSDSPGPNSYEQYF.

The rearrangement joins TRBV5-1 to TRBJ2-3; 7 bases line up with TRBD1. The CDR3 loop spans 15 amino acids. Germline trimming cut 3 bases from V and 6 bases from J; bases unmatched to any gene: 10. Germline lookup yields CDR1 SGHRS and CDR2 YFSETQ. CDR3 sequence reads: CASSSTGNLMDTQYF. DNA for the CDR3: TGCGCCAGCAGCTCGACAGGGAACCTTATGGATACGCAGTATTTT.

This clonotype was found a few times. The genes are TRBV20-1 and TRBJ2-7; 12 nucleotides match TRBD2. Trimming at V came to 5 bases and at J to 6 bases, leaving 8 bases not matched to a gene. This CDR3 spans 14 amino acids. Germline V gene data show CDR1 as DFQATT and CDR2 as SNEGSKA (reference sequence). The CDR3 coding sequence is TGCAGTGCTGGGCAGACTAGCGGGAGCTCCGAGCAGTACTTC. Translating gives CSAGQTSGSSEQYF.

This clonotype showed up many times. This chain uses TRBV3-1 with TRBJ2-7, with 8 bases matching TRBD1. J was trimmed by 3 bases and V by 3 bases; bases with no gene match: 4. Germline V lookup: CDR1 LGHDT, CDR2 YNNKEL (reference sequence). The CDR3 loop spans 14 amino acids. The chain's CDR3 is CASSQGQDLYEQYF. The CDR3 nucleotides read TGTGCCAGCAGCCAGGGACAGGACCTCTACGAGCAGTACTTC.

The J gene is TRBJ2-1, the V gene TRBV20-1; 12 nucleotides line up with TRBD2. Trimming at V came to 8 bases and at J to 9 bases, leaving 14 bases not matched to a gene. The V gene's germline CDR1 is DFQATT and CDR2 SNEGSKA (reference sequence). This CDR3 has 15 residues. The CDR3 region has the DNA TGCAGTCCAAGAACCGGACTAGCGGGAAGCGGTGAGCAGTTCTTC. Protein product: CSPRTGLAGSGEQFF.

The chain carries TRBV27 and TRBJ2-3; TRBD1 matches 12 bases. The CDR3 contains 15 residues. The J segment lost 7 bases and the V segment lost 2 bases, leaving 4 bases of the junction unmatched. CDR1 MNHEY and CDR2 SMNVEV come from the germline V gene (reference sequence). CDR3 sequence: CASSLGDRGLNTQYF. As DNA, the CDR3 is TGTGCCAGCAGTTTAGGGGACAGGGGGCTGAATACGCAGTATTTT.

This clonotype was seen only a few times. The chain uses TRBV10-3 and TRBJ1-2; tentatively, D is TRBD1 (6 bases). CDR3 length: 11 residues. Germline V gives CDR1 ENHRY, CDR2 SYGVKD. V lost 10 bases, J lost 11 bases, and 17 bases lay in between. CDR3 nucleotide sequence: TGTGCCACCCGACAGGATACTCAATACACCTTC. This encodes CATRQDTQYTF.

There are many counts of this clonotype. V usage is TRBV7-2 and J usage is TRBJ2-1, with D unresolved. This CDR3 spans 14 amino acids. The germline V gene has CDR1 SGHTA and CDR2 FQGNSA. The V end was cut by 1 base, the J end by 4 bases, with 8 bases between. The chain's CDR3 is CASSLVSGYNEQFF. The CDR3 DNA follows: TGTGCCAGCAGCTTAGTCTCCGGATACAATGAGCAGTTCTTC.

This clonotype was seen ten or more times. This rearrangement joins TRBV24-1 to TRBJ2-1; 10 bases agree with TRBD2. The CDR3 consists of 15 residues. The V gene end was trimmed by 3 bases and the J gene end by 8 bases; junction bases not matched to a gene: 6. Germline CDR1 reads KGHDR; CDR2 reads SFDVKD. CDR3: CATSDASGSGDEQFF. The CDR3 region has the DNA TGTGCCACCAGTGATGCTAGCGGGAGTGGAGATGAGCAGTTCTTC.

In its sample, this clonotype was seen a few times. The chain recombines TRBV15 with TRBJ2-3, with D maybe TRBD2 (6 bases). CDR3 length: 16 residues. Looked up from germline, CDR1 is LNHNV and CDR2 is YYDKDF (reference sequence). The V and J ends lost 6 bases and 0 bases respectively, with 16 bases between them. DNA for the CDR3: TGTGCCACCAGGCAGATCGGGAGAAAAAGCACAGATACGCAGTATTTT. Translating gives CATRQIGRKSTDTQYF.